This record covers a single T cell receptor (beta chain). Other DNA sequences of this sample code for an identical CDR3. As to treatment: approximately 18 received Ad26.COV2.S at low or high dose, single or two shots; 5 received placebo; per-sample allocation not given. The investigators took samples on day 63 after the first vaccine or placebo injection. The table came from immunoSEQ multiplex PCR; TCRdb's copy has only in-frame clones and leaves some out. The table shows about 440,000 clones, with 90% occurring only once. V dropped 4 bases and J dropped 3 bases, with 8 bases sitting between them. CDR1 and CDR2 from the germline V gene are SGDLS and YYNGEE. The CDR3 runs to 12 residues. This sample was taken from a study of Ad26.COV2.S vaccination and SARS-CoV-2 variants. Turning to the study itself: Into the muscle, Ad26.COV2.S was dosed once or twice, 56 days apart.

Sequences were derived from peripheral blood, sampled in a trial of Ad26.COV2.S vaccine versus placebo. The chain uses TRBV9 and TRBJ2-7; no clear D. The TCR was taken from a person between 18 and 65 years old who received the Ad26.COV2.S COVID-19 vaccine or a placebo. DNA of the CDR3: TGTGCCAGCAGCTCGGACGGCTACGAGCAGTACTTC. It yields the protein CASSSDGYEQYF.